This T cell receptor (beta chain) was identified in a study of T cell responses to AZD1222 COVID-19 vaccine (dated by TCRdb to the early 2020s). For context, the study as a whole: AZD1222 recipients given second doses at about 4 weeks or at about 12 weeks were pooled, since spike-specific TCR depth and breadth were not found to differ between the two schedules. A total of approximately 230 trial participants underwent TCR sequencing, of whom 200 to 220 received two doses of AZD1222 and some 26 received two doses of the MenACWY control vaccine. Enrollment into the trials was organized by age into subgroups of 18-55, 56-69 and 70-plus years, and those subgroups contained approximately 160, 26 and 62 TCR-sequenced participants, respectively. General conclusions and limits of the study: Nearly half of unique spike-specific TCRs reportedly recognized epitopes outside regions mutated in the B.1.351 and B.1.1.7 variants. Conclusions about previously exposed vaccinees are limited because only six or seven AZD1222 recipients were SARS-CoV-2 seropositive at baseline. The 56-69-year group was small, and its depth increase did not reach significance, likely because of low power. Because no samples from the day 14 peak response were available, repertoires could be characterized only after the peak T cell response. Participants were mostly white British, with more females than males. The authors suggested clonal diversity may have been underestimated. A significant rise in spike-specific TCR breadth and depth was observed after two AZD1222 doses relative to day 0 and relative to MenACWY recipients. The whole spike protein was spanned by vaccine-associated CD4 TCRs, and dominant responses were seen in regions 160-218 and 743-854.

Via the germline V gene, CDR1 is MDHEN and CDR2 SYDVKM. Counted from cysteine to phenylalanine, this CDR3 has 13 amino acids. CDR3 DNA only is kept here, 39 bases in frame from base 1. V is shortened by 3 bases, J by 8 bases, and the region joining them spans 13 bases. The CDR3 regions of human TCRbeta chains were analyzed by immunosequencing. In the source study's methods: TCRs in the repertoires were matched against a reference library of SARS-CoV-2-specific TCRs that had been generated with the MIRA antigen-specificity platform. Breadth was defined as the fraction of unique TCRs that were SARS-CoV-2-associated. Depth was defined as the fraction of total T cells that were SARS-CoV-2-associated. Using the MIRA data, each spike-specific TCR was mapped to the spike region that the TCR reacts to and placed in a CD4 or CD8 class. Log10-transformed breadth and depth values were compared by one-way ANOVA with Sidak's multiple comparisons tests. TCRdb mirrors the immuneACCESS table, restricted to in-frame sequences. Some clones are absent from its copies; in checked studies, under half trace to an unresolved V gene, and the reason for the others is unknown. V, J and clone size were drawn from that table, and D and trimming were deduced from the DNA. This sample gives about 96,000 clones in total; 80% to 90% of them show up just once. In total, the top ten clones hold 1.5% to 2% of the sample.

Points on this clone: This receptor's antigen is unknown. Base qualities are not provided; no much larger clone lies one nucleotide away.

The intended sense of this specimen's time point label: baseline before first vaccination. Vaccinee samples came from UK trials COV001 and COV002, including a single-blind randomized controlled phase 2/3 trial of AZD1222 (ChAdOx1 nCoV-19) in healthy adults. Trial participant PBMC samples were collected at day 0 and day 28 after the second dose for TCRbeta chain sequencing. The rearranged segments are TRBV28 and TRBJ1-2, with no confident D gene call. The sequencing here drew on peripheral blood, taken on day 0 of AZD1222 vaccination. The sequence was collected from an adult in good health. The DNA sequence is TGTGCCAGCAGTTTTCCTACCGTTGCAGGCTACACCTTC. Its translation is CASSFPTVAGYTF.